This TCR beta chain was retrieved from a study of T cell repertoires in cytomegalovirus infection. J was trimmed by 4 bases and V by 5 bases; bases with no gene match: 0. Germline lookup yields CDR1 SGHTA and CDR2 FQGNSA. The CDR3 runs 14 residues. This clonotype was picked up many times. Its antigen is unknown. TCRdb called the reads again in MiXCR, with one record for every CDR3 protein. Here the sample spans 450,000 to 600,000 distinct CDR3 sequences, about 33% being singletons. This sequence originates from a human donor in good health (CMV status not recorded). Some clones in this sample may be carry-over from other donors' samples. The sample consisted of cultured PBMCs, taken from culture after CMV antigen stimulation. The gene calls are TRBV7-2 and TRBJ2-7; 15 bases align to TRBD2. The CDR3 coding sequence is TGTGCCAGCAGCGGACTAGCGGGAGGGTACGAGCAGTACTTC. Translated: CASSGLAGGYEQYF.